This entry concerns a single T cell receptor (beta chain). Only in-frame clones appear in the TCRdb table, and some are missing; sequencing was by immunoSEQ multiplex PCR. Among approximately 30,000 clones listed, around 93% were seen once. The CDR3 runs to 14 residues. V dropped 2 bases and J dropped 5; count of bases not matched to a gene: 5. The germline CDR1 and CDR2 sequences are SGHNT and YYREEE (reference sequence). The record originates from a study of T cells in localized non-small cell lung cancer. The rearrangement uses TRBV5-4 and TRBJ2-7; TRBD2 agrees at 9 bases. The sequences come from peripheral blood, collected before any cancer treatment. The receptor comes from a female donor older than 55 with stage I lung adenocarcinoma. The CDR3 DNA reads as TGTGCCAGCAGCTTAAGCGGGGGGCCGGACGAGCAGTACTTC. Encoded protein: CASSLSGGPDEQYF.